One sample yielded the 2 T cell receptor beta chains listed below, sequenced in a study of cytomegalovirus exposure and HLA in healthy donors. The PCR was carried out with 60 Vbeta primers and 13 Jbeta primers. This table comes from immunoSEQ multiplex PCR, and its TCRdb copy is limited to in-frame clones, with some not included. The sample yields 130,000 or so clones, around 82% seen once. Sequencing was done on a sample of PBMCs. The receptors here all came from a man aged 18 to 35 in good health and CMV-seropositive.

This clone occurred a few times. The V call is TRBV27, the J call TRBJ2-7; 8 bases line up with TRBD2. Trimming took 4 bases from V and 5 from J; bases not matched to a gene: 4. The CDR3 has 13 amino acids. The V gene's germline CDR1 is MNHEY and CDR2 SMNVEV (reference sequence). The CDR3 here is CASSSGGFNEQYF. CDR3 DNA sequence: TGTGCCAGCAGTTCGGGGGGGTTCAACGAGCAGTACTTC.

The genes are TRBV7-9 and TRBJ2-3, with 7 bases lining up with TRBD2. The germline CDR1 and CDR2 sequences are SEHNR and FQNEAQ (reference sequence). CDR3 length equals 15 residues. The V and J ends lost 7 bases and 4 bases, in that order; junction bases with no gene match: 11. CDR3: CASTLGEGSADTQYF. The CDR3 DNA reads TGTGCCAGCACCCTCGGGGAGGGAAGCGCAGATACGCAGTATTTT.